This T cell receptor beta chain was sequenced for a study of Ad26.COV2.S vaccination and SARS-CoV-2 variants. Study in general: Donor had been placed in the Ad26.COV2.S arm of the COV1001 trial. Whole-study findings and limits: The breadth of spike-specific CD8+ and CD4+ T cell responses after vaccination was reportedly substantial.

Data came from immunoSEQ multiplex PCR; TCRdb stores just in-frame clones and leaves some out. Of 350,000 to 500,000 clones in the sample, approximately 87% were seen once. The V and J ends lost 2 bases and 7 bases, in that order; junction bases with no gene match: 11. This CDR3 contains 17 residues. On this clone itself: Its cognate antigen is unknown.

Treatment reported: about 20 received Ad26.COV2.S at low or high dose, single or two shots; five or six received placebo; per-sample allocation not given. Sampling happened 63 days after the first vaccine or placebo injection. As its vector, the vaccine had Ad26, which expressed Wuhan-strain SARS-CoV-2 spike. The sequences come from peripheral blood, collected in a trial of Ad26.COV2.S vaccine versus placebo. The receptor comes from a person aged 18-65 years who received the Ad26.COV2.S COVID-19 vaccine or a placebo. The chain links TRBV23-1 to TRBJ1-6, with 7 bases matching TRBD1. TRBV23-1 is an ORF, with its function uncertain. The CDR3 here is CASSQTDRESANSPLHF. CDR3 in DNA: TGCGCCAGCAGTCAAACTGACAGGGAATCCGCGAATTCACCCCTCCACTTT.